This section outlines one TCR beta chain sequence together with its context. Its specificity is unknown. This CDR3 is built from 15 residues. Trimming pared 2 bases from V and 2 bases from J, leaving 13 bases between. Germline CDR1 ENHRY, CDR2 SYGVKD. The sample belongs to a study of T cell responses to AZD1222 COVID-19 vaccine. Whole-study results and caveats: The peak T cell response came first, and repertoires were sampled only after it. White British ancestry dominated among donors, who included more females, and clonal diversity was possibly underestimated. Close to half of spike-specific TCRs reportedly recognize unmutated variant regions.

Profiling relied on immunoSEQ multiplex PCR, and the TCRdb table lists in-frame clones only, not all of them. The sample records about 150,000 clones, around 90% being singletons. V gene TRBV10-3 combines with J gene TRBJ2-7, with D unresolved. The sequence derives from an adult who received the MenACWY meningococcal vaccine as a control. The sample was peripheral blood, taken 28 days after the second dose of the MenACWY control vaccine. The CDR3 reads CAISEGGRQTYEQYF. The CDR3 DNA sequence: TGTGCCATCAGTGAGGGCGGTCGGCAGACCTACGAGCAGTACTTC.